The 5 T cell receptor beta chains given below trace back to one sample, sequenced in a study of blood T cell repertoires in COVID-19. Data came from immunoSEQ multiplex PCR; TCRdb stores just in-frame clones and leaves some out. Of more than 150,000 clones in the sample, 84% were seen once. What was sequenced was peripheral blood. Receptors originate from a young man with active or convalescent COVID-19.

This clone was counted between two and nine times. The rearrangement joins TRBV29-1 to TRBJ1-2; 7 bases are a match to TRBD1. The CDR3 loop spans 17 amino acids. Germline V gene data show CDR1 as SQVTM and CDR2 as ANQGSEA. V was clipped by 1 base and J by 0 bases; unmatched bases: 11. CDR3 protein: CSVEGPLGQKANYGYTF. Here the CDR3 DNA reads TGCAGCGTTGAAGGCCCCTTGGGACAGAAAGCTAACTATGGCTACACCTTC. The variable domain in full, with the rest retrieved from reference TRBV29-1 and TRBJ1-2, is SAVISQKPSRDICQRGTSLTIQCQVDSQVTMMFWYRQQPGQSLTLIATANQGSEATYESGFVIDKFPISRPNLTFSTLTVSNMSPEDSSIYLCSVEGPLGQKANYGYTFGSGTRLTVV.

V is TRBV18 and J is TRBJ2-7, with TRBD1 matching over 8 bases. Trimming cost V 3 bases and J 1 base; bases outside gene matches: 2. This CDR3 is 14 amino acids long. CDR1 is KGHSH, CDR2 LQKENI, per germline. The CDR3 loop is CASSPGQGSYEQYF. CDR3 bases: TGTGCCAGCTCACCCGGACAGGGTTCCTACGAGCAGTACTTC.

The rearrangement uses TRBV5-6 and TRBJ1-4; D is perhaps TRBD1 (5 bases). Trimming took off 5 bases at V and 5 bases at J, with 13 bases between the two ends. CDR1 is SGHDT, CDR2 YYEEEE, per germline. The CDR3 is made up of 14 amino acids. The CDR3 DNA reads as TGTGCCAGCAGTGGGGCCGGTCGGAATGAAAAACTGTTTTTT. Amino acids: CASSGAGRNEKLFF.

This clone was detected only once. CDR3 loop: CASSLGGLAGINEQFF. For the CDR3, the DNA is TGTGCCAGCAGCTTAGGAGGACTAGCGGGGATCAATGAGCAGTTCTTC. The chain has TRBV7-9 and TRBJ2-1, with 12 bases matching TRBD2. CDR3 size: 16 residues. Per the germline V gene, CDR1 is SEHNR and CDR2 is FQNEAQ (reference sequence). V lost 1 base, J lost 6 bases, and 4 bases stayed unmatched.

The chain recombines TRBV7-2 with TRBJ2-7; 8 bases are shared with TRBD2. V shed 6 bases, J shed 6 bases, and the junction held 16 bases outside the gene matches. Germline V gene sequence: CDR1 SGHTA, CDR2 FQGNSA. The CDR3 spans 16 residues. The CDR3 protein is CASSPRRSGVPGEQYV. In DNA, the CDR3 is TGTGCCAGCAGTCCTAGGCGTAGCGGGGTTCCCGGCGAGCAGTACGTC.